This is a list of T cell receptor beta chains from one sample in a study of shared clonotypes between healthy human individuals. Method: immunoSEQ multiplex PCR; TCRdb's copy keeps in-frame clones and lacks some. Found here are 300,000 to 400,000 clones, 70% to 75% of them singletons; the top ten hold about 10%. What was sequenced was memory CD4+ T cells sorted from blood. The source of these receptors is a man aged 30-40 years in good health. CDR3s include the opening cysteine and the closing phenylalanine or tryptophan. D genes are given only for firm matches. Clone size is stated in some rows and not others, as once, few, many or a class when expanded.

>.|TRBV4-2|.|TRBJ1-5
TGTGCCAGCAGCCAAGGCGGGGGAGGGACTCAGCCCCAGCATTTT
CASSQGGGGTQPQHF
>.|TRBV5-8|.|TRBJ2-3
TGTGCCAGCAGCCCTGGGATGGTAGTCACAGATACGCAGTATTTT
CASSPGMVVTDTQYF
>.|TRBV18|.|TRBJ2-5
TGTGCCAGCTCACCACGGAACCAAGAGACCCAGTACTTC
CASSPRNQETQYF
>.|TRBV6-1|TRBD2|TRBJ2-7
TGTGCCAGCAGTGAAGCGCGTCTAGCGGGAGCCGAGCAGTACTTC
CASSEARLAGAEQYF
>.|TRBV5-1|.|TRBJ2-1
TGCGCCAGCAGCTTGGGGGGGCTAGCATTCAATGAGCAGTTCTTC
CASSLGGLAFNEQFF
>.|TRBV7-2|.|TRBJ1-5
TGTGCCAGCAGCTTAGATAACATCTATCAGCCCCAGCATTTT
CASSLDNIYQPQHF
>.|TRBV5-4|TRBD1|TRBJ2-1
TGTGCCAGCAGTAGGGGACAGAACAATGAGCAGTTCTTC
CASSRGQNNEQFF
>.|TRBV7-8|.|TRBJ2-7
TGTGCCAGCAGTTTCCGGGGCGCGGAGCAGTACTTC
CASSFRGAEQYF
>.|TRBV14|.|TRBJ1-5
TGTGCCAGCTCAGCCCAGGGTCAGCCCCAGCATTTT
CASSAQGQPQHF
>.|TRBV29-1|.|TRBJ2-3
TGCAGCGTACGGCAGGGGTTGGATACGCAGTATTTT
CSVRQGLDTQYF
>once|TRBV5-4|TRBD1|TRBJ1-1
TGTGCCAGCAGTCGATACAGGGGAGGCACTGAAGCTTTCTTT
CASSRYRGGTEAFF